This TCR beta chain emerged from a study of blood T cell repertoires in COVID-19 (dated by TCRdb to the early 2020s). About the study as a whole: The collaborator samples originated in the United States, Italy and Spain and spanned the acute and convalescent phases of COVID-19. The prospective study material was composed of cDNA or gDNA derived from T cells, B-cell-depleted T cells, or PBMCs. The dataset comprised deeply sampled blood TCRbeta repertoires from subjects exposed to, actively infected with, or recovered from COVID-19. The repertoires were made available in a free public database intended to serve as a resource for research on the immune response to SARS-CoV-2. The samples were drawn from the first 160 participants of the ongoing ImmuneRACE study and from 950 to 1,500 subjects provided by 6 global collaborators. A de-identified subject ID, COVID-19 status, age in years and sex were almost always included in the sample metadata. Where HLA class I and class II types were available, the types were taken from metadata supplied by the sample provider, not from assay-based typing. Results the study describes overall, beyond this receptor: The amount of clinical and demographic metadata varied by source and participant and was provided uncurated.

About this clone itself: No cognate antigen has been identified for it. No much larger clone is present one base from it, and per-base qualities are unavailable.

Collaborating institutions collected whole blood in K2EDTA tubes following their own protocols. For TCRbeta analysis, collaborators shipped samples in one of three forms: frozen whole blood, isolated PBMCs, or DNA extracted from either of those sample types. TCRbeta CDR3 regions were amplified from genomic DNA using the immunoSEQ Assay, a bias-controlled multiplex PCR. In the source study's methods: Within the assay, amplification of reference gene primers was used to estimate how many nucleated cells each sample contained. To quantify the absolute abundance of each unique TCRbeta CDR3 rearrangement, sequence reads were collapsed and filtered. For each sample, productive Simpson clonality was calculated as the square root of Simpson's diversity index across productive rearrangements. Not all clones reach the TCRdb copy of this immuneACCESS table, which keeps in-frame sequences only. Checked studies attribute under half of the gap to unresolved V genes and leave the rest unexplained. The DNA gave D and trimming, while V, J and clone size come from that table. The sample records roughly 230,000 clones, roughly 90% of which are singletons. The ten biggest clones cover around 0.67% of the sample.

Trimming accounts for 5 bases at V and 5 bases at J, while the number of junction bases matched to no gene is 8. According to the germline V gene, CDR1 reads SGHTA and CDR2 reads FQGTGA. Including the terminal cysteine and phenylalanine, the CDR3 comprises 14 residues. Of the read, only the CDR3 DNA is kept; its 42 bases are in frame from base 1. The specimen sequenced was peripheral blood. The rearranged segments are TRBV7-3 and TRBJ2-7; TRBD2 matches 8 bases in the middle. The receptor comes from a human donor in a cohort sampled during active COVID-19. The CDR3 loop reads CASSERGRDDEQYF. The bases read TGTGCCAGCAGCGAGCGGGGGAGGGACGACGAGCAGTACTTC.